This section outlines one T cell receptor beta chain sequence together with its context. The table came from immunoSEQ multiplex PCR; TCRdb's copy has only in-frame clones and leaves some out. The sample carries approximately 300,000 clones, roughly 90% recorded once. The sample comes from a study of blood T cell repertoires in COVID-19. On the study more broadly: PBMCs, B-cell-depleted T cells, or T cells were the source of the cDNA or gDNA that made up the material.

Cohort placement rested on clinical history that participants reported themselves. Trimming took 7 bases from V and 4 from J; bases not matched to a gene: 4. The CDR3 contains 12 residues. The germline V gene has CDR1 SQVTM and CDR2 ANQGSEA. This TCR came from a woman in her 30s who had recovered from COVID-19. The chain links TRBV29-1 to TRBJ1-3; 7 nucleotides agree with TRBD1. The material sequenced was PBMCs or T cells enriched from blood (not recorded which). The CDR3 DNA sequence: TGCAGCGGCTCGGACAGGGGAAACACCATATATTTT. Translated: CSGSDRGNTIYF.